The 27 T cell receptor beta chains below all came from one sample that was sequenced in a study of T cells in Graves' hyperthyroidism and ophthalmopathy (dated by TCRdb to about 2019). Library generation was performed with multiplex PCR. The sequencer listed for this sample is Illumina HiSeq 2000. The TCR beta CDR3 regions were amplified from the RNA transcripts. For the first round of RT-PCR on the TCR CDR3, the HTBI primer set was used together with the Qiagen OneStep RT-PCR kit. Clones were called with MiXCR by TCRdb after fastp trimmed the public reads at Q25, and only in-frame beta chains were retained. Entries are consolidated by CDR3 protein sequence, retaining the most common genes and DNA. Recorded for this sample are approximately 400,000 distinct CDR3 sequences; about 20% of them occurred a single time. The ten top clones hold about 3.7% of the sample. The sequencing input was blood. These receptor sequences come from a woman between 18 and 29 years old with Graves' hyperthyroidism.

This clonotype showed up many times. V gene TRBV13 combines with J gene TRBJ1-5; D remains unclear. The V gene's germline CDR1 is PRHDT and CDR2 FYEKMQ (reference sequence). V was shortened by 5 bases and J by 9 bases, with 26 bases between the two germline ends. The CDR3 loop spans 17 amino acids. The CDR3 coding sequence is TGTGCCAGCAGCCCCCTAATTATTCGAACGAACCGGGGGCCCCAGCATTTT. This sequence encodes CASSPLIIRTNRGPQHF.

The sample holds many counts of this clonotype. The rearrangement joins TRBV7-2 to TRBJ2-7, with unresolved D. From germline, CDR1 is SGHTA and CDR2 FQGNSA. Trimming pared 1 base from V and 0 bases from J, leaving 7 bases between. This CDR3 is 14 amino acids long. In DNA form, the CDR3 reads TGTGCCAGCAGCTTAGTGGTTCTCTCCTACGAGCAGTACTTC. This codes for CASSLVVLSYEQYF.

This clonotype was detected ten times or more. This chain joins TRBV27 and TRBJ1-1; no definite D call. There are 12 residues in the CDR3. The germline V gene encodes CDR1 MNHEY and CDR2 SMNVEV (reference sequence). Trimming shortened V by 2 bases and J by 11 bases, and 12 bases separated the two germline ends. The CDR3 reads CASSLNGGSAFF. CDR3 bases: TGTGCCAGCAGTTTAAATGGTGGATCCGCTTTCTTT.

The genes are TRBV6-5 and TRBJ2-5; D not certain. The CDR3 contains 14 residues. Trimming stripped 4 bases from V and 2 bases from J, with 11 bases between. Germline loops: CDR1 MNHEY, CDR2 SVGAGI. CDR3 residues: CASSSGGPQETQYF. CDR3 DNA: TGTGCCAGCAGTTCTGGCGGACCACAAGAGACCCAGTACTTC.

This chain links TRBV12-5 with TRBJ1-2; 7 nucleotides match TRBD1. The CDR3 loop spans 17 amino acids. The V gene end was trimmed by 0 bases and the J gene end by 2 bases; junction bases not matched to a gene: 9. CDR1 and CDR2 from the germline V gene are LGHNT and FRNRAP. DNA of the CDR3: TGTGCTAGTGGTTTGGTACCTTCCGACAGGGTCAACTATGGCTACACCTTC. Residues: CASGLVPSDRVNYGYTF.

This clonotype was detected only a few times. This chain connects TRBV7-9 to TRBJ2-7, with D perhaps TRBD1 (6 bases). With 4 bases removed from V and 1 base from J, the gap between germline ends came to 17 bases. Germline V CDR1 and CDR2: SEHNR, FQNEAQ (reference sequence). This CDR3 region has 16 residues. The chain's CDR3 is CASSYTRQAPSYEQYF. In DNA form, the CDR3 reads TGTGCCAGCAGCTACACCCGACAGGCCCCATCCTACGAGCAGTACTTC.

With regard to this clonotype: With a much larger clone just one base away, this may be a read error. This chain connects TRBV6-1 to TRBJ1-1; 10 nucleotides agree with TRBD1. The CDR3 spans 17 residues. The germline gives CDR1 MNHNS, CDR2 SASEGT. Here the CDR3 DNA reads TGTGCCAGCAGTGAGGACAGGGGGAGCACATTTAACACTGAAGCTTGCTTT. Translation gives CASSEDRGSTFNTEACF.

The chain links TRBV20-1 to TRBJ2-7; D call uncertain. Germline-derived CDR1 and CDR2 are DFQATT and SNEGSKA (reference sequence). Trimming took off 6 bases at V and 1 base at J, with 19 bases between the two ends. This CDR3 contains 15 residues. The CDR3 loop reads CSAIAERLSSYEQYF. DNA of the CDR3: TGCAGTGCCATCGCCGAAAGACTGAGTTCCTACGAGCAGTACTTC.

Turning to this clonotype: Compared with germline, one end of the junction differs, possibly owing to a read error. The chain carries TRBV6-1 and TRBJ2-7; possible D gene TRBD2, 5 bases. This CDR3 region has 13 residues. The V gene's germline CDR1 is MNHNS and CDR2 SASEGT. Here the CDR3 reads CASLWELSYEQYF. The CDR3 region has the DNA TGTGCCAGTCTCTGGGAGCTCTCCTACGAGCAATACTTC.

This clonotype was detected many times. V and J are TRBV29-1 and TRBJ2-5; D is perhaps TRBD1 (6 bases). V shed 3 bases and J shed 2 bases, with 7 bases lying between them. This CDR3 has 12 residues. The V gene's germline CDR1 is SQVTM and CDR2 ANQGSEA. CDR3 DNA: TGCAGCGTTGAGGGACATCAAGAGACCCAGTACTTC. Its protein product is CSVEGHQETQYF.

In this sample, this clonotype turned up many times. The chain combines TRBV6-1 with TRBJ1-1; TRBD1 aligns across 7 bases. Germline V gene lookup returns CDR1 MNHNS and CDR2 SASEGT. CDR3 length: 15 amino acids. The junction had 7 bases not matched to a gene; V was cut back by 5 bases and J by 1 base. Here the CDR3 DNA reads TGTGCCAGCAGTCAACCGGGACAGAGGAACACTGAAGCTTTCTTT. Its translation is CASSQPGQRNTEAFF.

This clonotype was counted at least ten times. V and J are TRBV2 and TRBJ2-5; the match to TRBD2 covers 9 bases. The V and J ends lost 10 bases and 3 bases, in that order; junction bases with no gene match: 6. CDR1 is SNHLY, CDR2 FYNNEI, per germline. The length of the CDR3 is 13 residues. This CDR3 is CATERGVKETQYF. Here the CDR3 DNA reads TGTGCCACCGAGCGGGGGGTAAAAGAGACCCAGTACTTC.

Many counts were recorded for this clonotype. The chain carries TRBV5-5 and TRBJ1-1, with D unclear. Germline lookup yields CDR1 SGHKS and CDR2 YYEKEE (reference sequence). The V end lost 3 bases, the J end lost 1 base, and 7 bases lay between the germline ends. The length of the CDR3 is 13 residues. CDR3 in DNA: TGTGCCAGCAGCTCGGACGGGAACACTGAAGCTTTCTTT. Protein product: CASSSDGNTEAFF.

This clonotype was recorded many times. The CDR3 DNA reads as TGTGCCAGCAGTGGTCAGGCCGAGAGGACCCAGTACTTC. Protein sequence: CASSGQAERTQYF. The gene calls are TRBV2 and TRBJ2-5; D uncertain. Germline values: CDR1 SNHLY, CDR2 FYNNEI. With 4 bases removed from V and 7 bases from J, the gap between germline ends came to 13 bases. The CDR3 covers 13 residues. Complete variable domain (other parts from reference TRBV2 and TRBJ2-5): EPEVTQTPSHQVTQMGQEVILRCVPISNHLYFYWYRQILGQKVEFLVSFYNNEISEKSEIFDDQFSVERPDGSNFTLKIRSTKLEDSAMYFCASSGQAERTQYFGPGTRLLVL.

This clonotype was picked up many times. The V gene is TRBV20-1, the J gene TRBJ2-2; the match to TRBD1 covers 10 bases. The CDR3 sequence is 14 residues long. Per the germline V gene, CDR1 is DFQATT and CDR2 is SNEGSKA (reference sequence). Trimming removed 2 bases from V and 5 bases from J; junction bases left unmatched: 2. The CDR3 region is CSARLDRGTGELFF. CDR3 nucleotides: TGCAGTGCTAGATTGGACAGGGGGACCGGGGAGCTGTTTTTT.

There are many counts of this clonotype. The chain employs TRBV7-3 and TRBJ2-7; TRBD2 matches at 11 bases. The junction had 5 bases not matched to a gene; V was cut back by 1 base and J by 0 bases. The CDR3 totals 17 residues. Per the germline V gene, CDR1 is SGHTA and CDR2 is FQGTGA. In nucleotides, the CDR3 is TGTGCCAGCAGCTTAAGGCCCACTAGCGGGGGCTCCTACGAGCAGTACTTC. It is translated as CASSLRPTSGGSYEQYF.

This clonotype was recorded many times. V and J are TRBV12-3 or TRBV12-4 and TRBJ1-2; no reliable D call. The CDR3 has 13 amino acids. Trimming left V 2 bases short and J 7 bases short, with 11 bases between. The CDR3 DNA reads as TGTGCCAGCAGTTTAATGGCAGCAAGTGGCTACACCTTC. This codes for CASSLMAASGYTF.

The rearrangement uses TRBV20-1 and TRBJ1-3; D remains ambiguous. From germline, CDR1 is DFQATT and CDR2 SNEGSKA (reference sequence). The CDR3 sequence is 14 residues long. The V and J ends lost 6 bases and 0 bases respectively, with 12 bases between them. DNA of the CDR3: TGCAGTGCCTCGGACGTGAGCTCTGGAAACACCATATATTTT. This codes for CSASDVSSGNTIYF.

This clonotype was seen at least ten times. The V and J genes are TRBV5-1 and TRBJ2-2; 7 bases are a match to TRBD2. The V gene end was trimmed by 6 bases and the J gene end by 4 bases; junction bases not matched to a gene: 15. This CDR3 is built from 17 residues. Germline loops: CDR1 SGHRS, CDR2 YFSETQ. The CDR3 bases are TGCGCCAGCATGCCTCCGGGACTACCGAGGAGCACCGGGGAGCTGTTTTTT. As protein: CASMPPGLPRSTGELFF.

This clonotype was counted many times. The chain employs TRBV5-1 and TRBJ2-6; tentative D call: TRBD1 (7 bases). The V end lost 3 bases, the J end lost 2 bases, and 15 bases lay between the germline ends. Germline CDR1 reads SGHRS; CDR2 reads YFSETQ. This CDR3 is built from 17 residues. In nucleotides, the CDR3 is TGCGCCAGCAGCTCCCTTGGAGGGGGCGCTGGGGCCAACGTCCTGACTTTC. Its protein product is CASSSLGGGAGANVLTF.

This clonotype was seen many times. This chain links TRBV20-1 with TRBJ1-5; 8 positions match TRBD1. This CDR3 region has 14 residues. Germline V gene data show CDR1 as DFQATT and CDR2 as SNEGSKA (reference sequence). The V and J ends lost 5 bases and 4 bases, in that order; junction bases with no gene match: 7. The CDR3 bases are TGCAGTGCTTACAGGGGGGCGGGAAATCAGCCCCAGCATTTT. Its translation: CSAYRGAGNQPQHF.

Only a few counts were recorded for this clonotype. The CDR3 sequence: CASSSGTGEGNQPQHF. CDR3 bases: TGCGCCAGCAGCTCAGGGACAGGGGAGGGCAATCAGCCCCAGCATTTT. The chain couples TRBV4-1 to TRBJ1-5; 10 nucleotides agree with TRBD1. The CDR3 has 16 amino acids. The ends lost 5 bases at V and 2 bases at J; junction bases unmatched: 6. Germline V gives CDR1 MGHRA, CDR2 YSYEKL.

The table lists this clonotype with many counts. The V call is TRBV20-1, the J call TRBJ1-1; TRBD1 might be the D (6 bases). From germline, CDR1 is DFQATT and CDR2 SNEGSKA (reference sequence). CDR3 size: 13 residues. Trimming took 3 bases from V and 5 from J, leaving 13 bases between them. The CDR3 loop is CSARTGSGTEAFF. The CDR3 nucleotides are TGCAGTGCTAGGACAGGCTCCGGGACTGAAGCTTTCTTT.

This clonotype was observed many times. A read error may be the cause here, since a much bigger clone is one base away. The rearrangement links TRBV5-4 to TRBJ2-7, with 12 bases fitting TRBD2. Per the germline V gene, CDR1 is SGHNT and CDR2 is YYREEE (reference sequence). J was trimmed by 3 bases and V by 4 bases; bases with no gene match: 2. This CDR3 has 14 amino acids. The CDR3 sequence: CASSRTSGNYEQYF. In DNA, the CDR3 is TGTGCCAGCAGCAGGACTAGCGGGAACTACGAGCAGTACTTC.

This clonotype was counted between two and nine times. This sequence joins TRBV18 and TRBJ2-7, with D perhaps TRBD2 (6 bases). The CDR3 is 13 amino acids. Germline assignment: CDR1 KGHSH and CDR2 LQKENI. Trimming took 3 bases from V and 5 from J, leaving 11 bases between them. DNA for the CDR3: TGTGCCAGCTCACCTCTCGGCGGGGACGAGCAGTACTTC. This sequence encodes CASSPLGGDEQYF.

In this sample, this clonotype turned up many times. This chain joins TRBV12-3 or TRBV12-4 and TRBJ1-1; no clear D. CDR3 length: 13 amino acids. With 7 bases removed from V and 6 bases from J, the gap between germline ends came to 15 bases. The CDR3 protein is CASMRSNGAEAFF. The CDR3 DNA sequence: TGTGCCAGCATGAGGTCTAACGGGGCTGAAGCTTTCTTT.

In its sample, this clonotype is medium-sized. J is TRBJ1-1 and V is TRBV2; tentatively, D is TRBD1 (6 bases). Germline V gives CDR1 SNHLY, CDR2 FYNNEI. The length of the CDR3 is 15 residues. With 2 bases removed from V and 1 base from J, the gap between germline ends came to 11 bases. This chain's CDR3 is CASSELRGANTEAFF. The CDR3 DNA reads as TGTGCCAGCAGTGAACTAAGGGGGGCGAACACTGAAGCTTTCTTT.